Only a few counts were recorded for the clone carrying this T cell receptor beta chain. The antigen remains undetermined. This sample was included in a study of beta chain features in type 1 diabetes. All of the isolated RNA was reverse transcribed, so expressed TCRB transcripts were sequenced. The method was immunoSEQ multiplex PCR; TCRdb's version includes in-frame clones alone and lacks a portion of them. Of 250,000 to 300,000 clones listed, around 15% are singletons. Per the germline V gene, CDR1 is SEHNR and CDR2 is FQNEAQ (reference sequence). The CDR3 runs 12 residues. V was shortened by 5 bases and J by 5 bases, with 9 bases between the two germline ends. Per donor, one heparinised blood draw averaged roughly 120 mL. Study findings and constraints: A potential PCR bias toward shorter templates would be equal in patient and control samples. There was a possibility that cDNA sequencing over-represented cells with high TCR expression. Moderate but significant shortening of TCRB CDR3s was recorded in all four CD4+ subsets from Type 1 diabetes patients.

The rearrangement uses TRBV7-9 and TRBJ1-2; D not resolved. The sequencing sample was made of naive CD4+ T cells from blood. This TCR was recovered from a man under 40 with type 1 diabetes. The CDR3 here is CASSPVRYGYTF. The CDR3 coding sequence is TGTGCCAGCAGCCCTGTTAGATATGGCTACACCTTC.